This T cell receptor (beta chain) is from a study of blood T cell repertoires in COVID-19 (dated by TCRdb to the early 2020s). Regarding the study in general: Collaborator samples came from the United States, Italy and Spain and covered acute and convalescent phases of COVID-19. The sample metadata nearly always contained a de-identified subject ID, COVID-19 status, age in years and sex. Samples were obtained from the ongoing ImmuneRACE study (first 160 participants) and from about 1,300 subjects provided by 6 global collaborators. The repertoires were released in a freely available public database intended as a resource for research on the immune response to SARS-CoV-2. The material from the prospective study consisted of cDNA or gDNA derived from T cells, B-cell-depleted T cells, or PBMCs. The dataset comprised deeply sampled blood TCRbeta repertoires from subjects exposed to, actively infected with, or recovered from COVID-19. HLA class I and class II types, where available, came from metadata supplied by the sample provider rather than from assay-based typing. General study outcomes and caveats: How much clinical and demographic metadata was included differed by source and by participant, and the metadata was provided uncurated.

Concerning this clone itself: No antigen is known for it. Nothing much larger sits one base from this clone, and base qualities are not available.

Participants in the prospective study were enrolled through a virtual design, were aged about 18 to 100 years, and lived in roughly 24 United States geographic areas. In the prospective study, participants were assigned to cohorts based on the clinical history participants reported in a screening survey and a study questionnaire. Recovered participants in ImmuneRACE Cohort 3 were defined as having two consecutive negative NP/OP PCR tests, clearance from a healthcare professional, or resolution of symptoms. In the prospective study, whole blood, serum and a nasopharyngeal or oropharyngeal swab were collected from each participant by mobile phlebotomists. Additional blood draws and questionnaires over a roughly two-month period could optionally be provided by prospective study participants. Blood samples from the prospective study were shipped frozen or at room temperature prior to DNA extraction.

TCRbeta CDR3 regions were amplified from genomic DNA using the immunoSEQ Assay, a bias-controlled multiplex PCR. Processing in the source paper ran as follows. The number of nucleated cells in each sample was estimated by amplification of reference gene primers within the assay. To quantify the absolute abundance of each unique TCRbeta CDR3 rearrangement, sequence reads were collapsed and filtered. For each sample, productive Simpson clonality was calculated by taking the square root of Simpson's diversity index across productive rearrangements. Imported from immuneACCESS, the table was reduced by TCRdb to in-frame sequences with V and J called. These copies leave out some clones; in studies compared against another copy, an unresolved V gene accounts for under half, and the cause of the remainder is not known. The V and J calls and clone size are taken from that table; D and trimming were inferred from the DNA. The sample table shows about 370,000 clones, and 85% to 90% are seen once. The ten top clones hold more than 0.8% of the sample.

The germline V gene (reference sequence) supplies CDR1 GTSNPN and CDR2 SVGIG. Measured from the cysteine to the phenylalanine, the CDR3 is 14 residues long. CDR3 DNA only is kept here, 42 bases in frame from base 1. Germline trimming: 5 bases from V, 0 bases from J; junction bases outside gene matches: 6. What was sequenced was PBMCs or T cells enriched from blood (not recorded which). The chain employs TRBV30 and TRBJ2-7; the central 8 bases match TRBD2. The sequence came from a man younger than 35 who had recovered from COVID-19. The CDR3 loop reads CAWGESGSSYEQYF. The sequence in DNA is TGTGCCTGGGGTGAAAGCGGGAGCTCCTACGAGCAGTACTTC.